Below are 22 T cell receptor beta chains sequenced from a single sample in a study of blood T cell repertoires in COVID-19. Profiled with immunoSEQ multiplex PCR; TCRdb holds only in-frame clones, not every one. The profile covers 450,000 or so clones, with around 90% appearing a single time and 0.6% taken by the ten largest. The sequenced sample consisted of PBMCs or T cells enriched from blood (not recorded which). These receptors all stem from a man between 18 and 29 years old who had recovered from COVID-19.

This chain joins TRBV7-9 and TRBJ2-3, with 7 nucleotides matching TRBD2. Germline V lookup: CDR1 SEHNR, CDR2 FQNEAQ (reference sequence). This CDR3 is built from 14 residues. The junction had 4 bases not matched to a gene; V was cut back by 5 bases and J by 2 bases. The CDR3 protein is CASSRGLITDTQYF. CDR3 DNA: TGTGCCAGCAGCCGGGGACTAATCACAGATACGCAGTATTTT. Filled out from reference TRBV7-9 and TRBJ2-3, the complete variable domain reads DTGVSQNPRHKITKRGQNVTFRCDPISEHNRLYWYRQTLGQGPEFLTYFQNEAQLEKSRLLSDRFSAERPKGSFSTLEIQRTEQGDSAMYLCASSRGLITDTQYFGPGTRLTVL.

The chain's CDR3 is CASSLSRTGVYGYTF. Here the CDR3 DNA reads TGTGCCAGCAGCTTATCTAGGACAGGCGTCTATGGCTACACCTTC. This chain uses TRBV7-9 with TRBJ1-2; 7 positions match TRBD1. The CDR3 is made up of 15 amino acids. After removal of 2 bases from V and 4 bases from J, the junction contained 7 bases not matched to a gene. CDR1 and CDR2 from the germline V gene are SEHNR and FQNEAQ (reference sequence).

The chain recombines TRBV7-8 with TRBJ1-1; D gene ambiguous. Deletions cut 4 bases from V and 2 bases from J, with 14 bases between. The CDR3 extends over 15 amino acids. The germline CDR1 and CDR2 sequences are SGHVS and FQNEAQ. The CDR3 region has the DNA TGTGCCAGCAGCTCCGCGGGAATCCTTAACACTGAAGCTTTCTTT. It translates to CASSSAGILNTEAFF.

The chain carries TRBV5-1 and TRBJ1-2; 8 bases fit TRBD1. V lost 4 bases and J lost 2; bases outside the gene matches: 7. Germline values: CDR1 SGHRS, CDR2 YFSETQ. This CDR3 has 15 amino acids. Here the CDR3 reads CASSTGQGQNYGYTF. The CDR3 DNA sequence: TGCGCCAGCAGCACCGGACAGGGACAGAACTATGGCTACACCTTC.

V usage is TRBV10-1 and J usage is TRBJ1-3, with 10 bases fitting TRBD1. V lost 6 bases, J lost 4 bases, and 6 bases stayed unmatched. This CDR3 has 15 amino acids. Germline CDR1 WNHNN, CDR2 SYGVQD (reference sequence). CDR3 sequence (DNA): TGCGCCAGCAGGAAGACAGGGGGCAGAGGAAACACCATATATTTT. It codes for CASRKTGGRGNTIYF.

V usage is TRBV19 and J usage is TRBJ1-2; no clear D. The CDR3 extends over 15 amino acids. V was trimmed by 0 bases and J by 3 bases, leaving 11 bases between them. Germline V gene sequence: CDR1 LNHDA, CDR2 SQIVND (reference sequence). Written as DNA, the CDR3 is TGTGCCAGTAGTATAGAAGGGAGGGCCCACTATGGCTACACCTTC. It translates to CASSIEGRAHYGYTF.

The V and J genes are TRBV19 and TRBJ1-1, with 7 nucleotides matching TRBD1. The CDR3 consists of 13 residues. The junction had 6 bases not matched to a gene; V was cut back by 7 bases and J by 4 bases. Germline V lookup: CDR1 LNHDA, CDR2 SQIVND (reference sequence). In DNA, the CDR3 is TGTGCCAGTATTGCGACAGGGACCACTGAAGCTTTCTTT. Translating gives CASIATGTTEAFF. The full variable domain, with the rest looked up from reference TRBV19 and TRBJ1-1, is DGGITQSPKYLFRKEGQNVTLSCEQNLNHDAMYWYRQDPGQGLRLIYYSQIVNDFQKGDIAEGYSVSREKKESFPLTVTSAQKNPTAFYLCASIATGTTEAFFGQGTRLTVV.

The gene calls are TRBV7-9 and TRBJ2-5, with 8 nucleotides matching TRBD2. V dropped 1 base and J dropped 0; count of bases not matched to a gene: 7. Looked up from germline, CDR1 is SEHNR and CDR2 is FQNEAQ (reference sequence). This CDR3 has 17 amino acids. CDR3 DNA: TGTGCCAGCAGCTTAGGTCTTGCTAGCGGGTACCAAGAGACCCAGTACTTC. It specifies CASSLGLASGYQETQYF.

The rearrangement links TRBV4-1 to TRBJ2-5, with TRBD1 identical over 7 bases. CDR1 and CDR2 (germline): MGHRA, YSYEKL. This CDR3 is 13 amino acids long. After removal of 4 bases from V and 5 bases from J, the junction contained 4 bases not matched to a gene. The CDR3 protein is CASSLGQKETQYF. Here the CDR3 DNA reads TGCGCCAGCAGCCTGGGACAGAAGGAGACCCAGTACTTC.

V and J are TRBV5-4 and TRBJ1-1; 8 bases match TRBD1. Per the germline V gene, CDR1 is SGHNT and CDR2 is YYREEE (reference sequence). This CDR3 spans 14 amino acids. Losses at the gene ends were 4 bases for V and 0 bases for J; bases not matched to a gene: 2. The CDR3 loop is CASSETGVNTEAFF. DNA for the CDR3: TGTGCCAGCAGCGAGACAGGGGTGAACACTGAAGCTTTCTTT.

This clone was detected once. J is TRBJ1-2 and V is TRBV28; D uncertain. CDR1 MDHEN and CDR2 SYDVKM come from the germline V gene. V gave up 10 bases and J gave up 6 bases, with 12 bases separating them. This CDR3 has 11 amino acids. CDR3 sequence (DNA): TGTGCCACGAGGGTGAATGATGGCTACACCTTC. It yields the protein CATRVNDGYTF.

The CDR3 DNA sequence: TGCAGCGTTGTGGGCAGGGGCTACGAGCAGTACTTC. This codes for CSVVGRGYEQYF. This chain joins TRBV29-1 and TRBJ2-7; a weak D match, TRBD1 (6 bases). The CDR3 is 12 residues long. Germline-derived CDR1 and CDR2 are SQVTM and ANQGSEA. The ends were cut back, 4 bases at V and 3 bases at J, with 10 bases in the middle.

The V and J genes are TRBV3-1 (or the pseudogene TRBV3-2) and TRBJ1-1; 7 nucleotides match TRBD1. CDR1 LGHDT and CDR2 YNNKEL come from the germline V gene (reference sequence). J was trimmed by 4 bases and V by 6 bases; bases with no gene match: 8. This CDR3 is 14 amino acids long. CDR3 region: CASRGTALGTEAFF. The CDR3, as DNA: TGTGCCAGCAGAGGGACAGCTTTGGGCACTGAAGCTTTCTTT.

V is TRBV19 and J is TRBJ1-1, with a possible D match to TRBD1 (5 bases). Trimming took 2 bases from V and 3 from J, leaving 7 bases between them. Germline V gene sequence: CDR1 LNHDA, CDR2 SQIVND (reference sequence). The CDR3 loop spans 13 amino acids. CDR3 in amino acids: CASSISGYTEAFF. CDR3 DNA sequence: TGTGCCAGTAGTATATCAGGGTACACTGAAGCTTTCTTT.

The CDR3 is CASRDGRRSTDTQYF. In DNA, the CDR3 is TGTGCCAGCAGGGATGGGAGGCGGAGCACAGATACGCAGTATTTT. V and J are TRBV6-5 and TRBJ2-3; tentative D call: TRBD2 (6 bases). CDR3 length: 15 amino acids. Trimming took 6 bases from V and 0 from J, leaving 13 bases between them. The germline V gene has CDR1 MNHEY and CDR2 SVGAGI.

The chain uses TRBV6-5 and TRBJ1-2; 8 bases agree with TRBD1. In germline, CDR1 is MNHEY, CDR2 SVGAGI. The CDR3 spans 12 residues. After removal of 5 bases from V and 6 bases from J, the junction contained 2 bases not matched to a gene. The CDR3 DNA reads TGTGCCAGCAGTCCAGGGGGCGATGGCTACACCTTC. Protein: CASSPGGDGYTF.

V is TRBV5-4 and J is TRBJ2-1, with 11 nucleotides matching TRBD2. Germline CDR1 reads SGHNT; CDR2 reads YYREEE (reference sequence). The CDR3 has 16 residues. V was pared by 4 bases and J by 3 bases, with 6 bases of the junction left unmatched. The CDR3 loop is CASSPGGTSGYNEQFF. Written as DNA, the CDR3 is TGTGCCAGCAGCCCGGGGGGGACTAGCGGCTACAATGAGCAGTTCTTC. The complete variable domain, with remaining parts taken from reference TRBV5-4 and TRBJ2-1, reads ETGVTQSPTHLIKTRGQQVTLRCSSQSGHNTVSWYQQALGQGPQFIFQYYREEENGRGNFPPRFSGLQFPNYSSELNVNALELDDSALYLCASSPGGTSGYNEQFFGPGTRLTVL.

The genes are TRBV7-9 and TRBJ1-4; possible D gene TRBD1, 6 bases. Germline V CDR1 and CDR2: SEHNR, FQNEAQ (reference sequence). The V end was cut by 5 bases, the J end by 8 bases, with 21 bases between. This CDR3 is 16 amino acids long. The CDR3 protein is CASSAKRDTVEEKLFF. The CDR3 DNA reads as TGTGCCAGCAGCGCTAAACGGGACACCGTTGAAGAAAAACTGTTTTTT.

This chain connects TRBV2 to TRBJ2-5; D not certain. The CDR3 totals 17 residues. The V end was cut by 2 bases, the J end by 4 bases, with 20 bases between. Per germline, CDR1 SNHLY and CDR2 FYNNEI. The CDR3 region is CASSELAGIIRRETQYF. CDR3 DNA sequence: TGTGCCAGCAGTGAATTGGCAGGTATAATACGGCGAGAGACCCAGTACTTC.

The rearrangement uses TRBV5-4 and TRBJ1-1; 9 bases agree with TRBD1. CDR1 is SGHNT and CDR2 is YYREEE in the germline V gene (reference sequence). The CDR3 is 14 residues long. Trimming took 3 bases from V and 5 from J; bases not matched to a gene: 5. CDR3 sequence (DNA): TGTGCCAGCAGCTCCGGACAGGGGCGGACTGAAGCTTTCTTT. Translated, it gives CASSSGQGRTEAFF.

This rearrangement joins TRBV9 to TRBJ2-7; maybe TRBD1 (5 bases). CDR1 SGDLS and CDR2 YYNGEE come from the germline V gene. This CDR3 is 13 amino acids long. V lost 4 bases, J lost 0 bases, and 8 bases lay in between. The CDR3 DNA reads as TGTGCCAGCAGCCGAGGACACTCCTACGAGCAGTACTTC. Its protein is CASSRGHSYEQYF.

V is TRBV5-6 and J is TRBJ1-5; no clear D gene. The CDR3 totals 12 residues. Trimming took off 4 bases at V and 6 bases at J, with 8 bases between the two ends. The V gene's germline CDR1 is SGHDT and CDR2 YYEEEE. The CDR3: CASSRGPQPQHF. In DNA form, the CDR3 reads TGTGCCAGCAGCCGGGGTCCTCAGCCCCAGCATTTT. Together with reference TRBV5-6 and TRBJ1-5, the CDR3 gives the full variable domain: DAGVTQSPTHLIKTRGQQVTLRCSPKSGHDTVSWYQQALGQGPQFIFQYYEEEERQRGNFPDRFSGHQFPNYSSELNVNALLLGDSALYLCASSRGPQPQHFGDGTRLSIL.